The 26 T cell receptor beta chains below were found in one sample sequenced in a study of cytomegalovirus exposure and HLA in healthy donors. A multiplex PCR was run with 60 Vbeta primers and 13 Jbeta primers. Repertoires were generated with immunoSEQ multiplex PCR, while TCRdb's copy carries only in-frame clones and drops some. The table lists fewer than 80,000 clones, 74% of them singletons, with around 10% in the top ten. Material: PBMCs. All receptors come from a woman in her sixties or seventies in good health and CMV-seropositive.

The J gene is TRBJ2-7, the V gene TRBV2; D may be TRBD2 (6 bases). The germline V and J ends were trimmed by 8 bases and 3 bases, with 14 bases remaining between them. There are 13 residues in the CDR3. The germline gives CDR1 SNHLY, CDR2 FYNNEI. The CDR3 DNA is TGTGCCAGCGATAGGAGCGGGTTCTACGAGCAGTACTTC. Encoded protein: CASDRSGFYEQYF. The full variable domain, its missing parts supplied by reference TRBV2 and TRBJ2-7, is EPEVTQTPSHQVTQMGQEVILRCVPISNHLYFYWYRQILGQKVEFLVSFYNNEISEKSEIFDDQFSVERPDGSNFTLKIRSTKLEDSAMYFCASDRSGFYEQYFGPGTRLTVT.

This CDR3 is CASSLEKEQYF. The CDR3 nucleotides are TGTGCCAGCAGCTTGGAAAAGGAGCAGTACTTC. This chain connects TRBV5-4 to TRBJ2-5; D is uncertain. CDR1 is SGHNT, CDR2 YYREEE, per germline (reference sequence). V lost 0 bases, J lost 11 bases, and 8 bases lay in between. The CDR3 has 11 amino acids.

V usage is TRBV10-2 and J usage is TRBJ1-4; 7 bases are shared with TRBD1. Germline CDR1 is WSHSY and CDR2 is SAAADI. CDR3 length: 14 amino acids. Trimming took 8 bases from V and 5 from J; bases not matched to a gene: 8. This chain's CDR3 is CASRMDRQNEKLFF. CDR3 sequence (DNA): TGCGCCAGCCGCATGGACAGGCAGAATGAAAAACTGTTTTTT.

The J gene is TRBJ2-7, the V gene TRBV5-1; D possibly corresponds to TRBD1 (5 bases). Trimming took off 4 bases at V and 5 bases at J, with 22 bases between the two ends. CDR3 length: 16 amino acids. Germline V gives CDR1 SGHRS, CDR2 YFSETQ. CDR3 sequence: CASSRPPGAGLHEQYF. The DNA of the CDR3 is TGCGCCAGCAGCCGCCCCCCTGGGGCAGGGTTACACGAGCAGTACTTC.

This rearrangement joins TRBV4-1 to TRBJ2-7; 13 bases line up with TRBD2. The CDR3 is made up of 16 amino acids. CDR1 is MGHRA and CDR2 is YSYEKL in the germline V gene. With 3 bases clipped from V and 2 bases from J, the junction kept 4 bases outside the gene matches. The CDR3 sequence: CASSQPTSGGPYEQYF. The CDR3 DNA sequence: TGCGCCAGCAGCCAGCCGACTAGCGGGGGGCCCTACGAGCAGTACTTC.

The rearrangement joins TRBV14 to TRBJ2-7; perhaps TRBD1 as D (6 bases). The CDR3 sequence is 14 residues long. V lost 4 bases, J lost 5 bases, and 15 bases lay in between. Per germline, CDR1 SGHDN and CDR2 FVKESK. The chain's CDR3 is CASSPLGTQNEQYF. CDR3 coding DNA: TGTGCCAGCAGCCCCCTGGGGACACAAAACGAGCAGTACTTC. The whole variable domain, filled in from reference TRBV14 and TRBJ2-7, reads EAGVTQFPSHSVIEKGQTVTLRCDPISGHDNLYWYRRVMGKEIKFLLHFVKESKQDESGMPNNRFLAERTGGTYSTLKVQPAELEDSGVYFCASSPLGTQNEQYFGPGTRLTVT.

This clone came up a few times. V gene TRBV15 combines with J gene TRBJ2-1, with D perhaps TRBD2 (6 bases). The V gene lost 5 bases and the J gene lost 2 bases, with 16 bases spanning the gap. Germline CDR1 reads LNHNV; CDR2 reads YYDKDF (reference sequence). This CDR3 contains 16 residues. CDR3 sequence: CATSGTRRDPYNEQFF. The DNA of the CDR3 is TGTGCCACCAGCGGTACTCGGAGGGACCCCTACAATGAGCAGTTCTTC. Full variable domain (outside the CDR3, taken from reference TRBV15 and TRBJ2-1): DAMVIQNPRYQVTQFGKPVTLSCSQTLNHNVMYWYQQKSSQAPKLLFHYYDKDFNNEADTPDNFQSRRPNTSFCFLDIRSPGLGDTAMYLCATSGTRRDPYNEQFFGPGTRLTVL.

This chain connects TRBV9 to TRBJ2-5; 9 nucleotides align to TRBD1. The V and J ends lost 3 bases and 5 bases, in that order; junction bases with no gene match: 8. The CDR3 totals 15 residues. Germline assignment: CDR1 SGDLS and CDR2 YYNGEE. CDR3 DNA sequence: TGTGCCAGCAGCGGACAGGGGGGGATAGGGGAGACCCAGTACTTC. Its protein product is CASSGQGGIGETQYF. Drawing the rest from reference TRBV9 and TRBJ2-5, the complete variable domain is DSGVTQTPKHLITATGQRVTLRCSPRSGDLSVYWYQQSLDQGLQFLIQYYNGEERAKGNILERFSAQQFPDLHSELNLSSLELGDSALYFCASSGQGGIGETQYFGPGTRLLVL.

CDR3 in amino acids: CASSLWDRLSTDTQYF. The DNA of the CDR3 is TGTGCCAGCAGTTTATGGGACAGGCTTAGCACAGATACGCAGTATTTT. This rearrangement joins TRBV28 to TRBJ2-3; 7 bases agree with TRBD1. Germline V gene sequence: CDR1 MDHEN, CDR2 SYDVKM. The trim removed 0 bases at V and 0 bases at J, leaving 3 bases unmatched. The CDR3 sequence is 16 residues long.

J is TRBJ1-1 and V is TRBV27, with TRBD1 matching over 10 bases. The CDR3 has 14 residues. CDR1 is MNHEY and CDR2 is SMNVEV in the germline V gene (reference sequence). The V gene end was trimmed by 5 bases and the J gene end by 5 bases; junction bases not matched to a gene: 5. The CDR3 DNA sequence: TGTGCCAGCAGTGCCCGACAGGGGGCGACTGAAGCTTTCTTT. It specifies CASSARQGATEAFF.

This chain uses TRBV7-9 with TRBJ2-7; 8 bases align to TRBD1. Germline V lookup: CDR1 SEHNR, CDR2 FQNEAQ (reference sequence). This CDR3 spans 15 amino acids. With 4 bases clipped from V and 6 bases from J, the junction kept 11 bases outside the gene matches. The CDR3 DNA follows: TGTGCCAGCAGCTCAAACATGGGACAGGTCAGCGAGCAGTACTTC. This translates into CASSSNMGQVSEQYF. The full variable domain, with the rest looked up from reference TRBV7-9 and TRBJ2-7, is DTGVSQNPRHKITKRGQNVTFRCDPISEHNRLYWYRQTLGQGPEFLTYFQNEAQLEKSRLLSDRFSAERPKGSFSTLEIQRTEQGDSAMYLCASSSNMGQVSEQYFGPGTRLTVT.

This rearrangement joins TRBV10-3 to TRBJ1-3, with TRBD1 matching 10 bases. This CDR3 spans 14 amino acids. Germline V gives CDR1 ENHRY, CDR2 SYGVKD. V was pared by 4 bases and J by 8 bases, with 5 bases of the junction left unmatched. CDR3 region: CAISAGTGEDTIYF. In DNA form, the CDR3 reads TGTGCCATCAGTGCAGGGACAGGGGAGGACACCATATATTTT.

The chain links TRBV29-1 to TRBJ1-1, with D uncertain. Trimming took 2 bases from V and 2 from J, leaving 9 bases between them. Germline CDR1 reads SQVTM; CDR2 reads ANQGSEA. This CDR3 is 13 amino acids long. This chain's CDR3 is CSVERQANTEAFF. In DNA form, the CDR3 reads TGCAGCGTTGAACGGCAGGCCAACACTGAAGCTTTCTTT.

V and J are TRBV5-6 and TRBJ2-1; a weak D match, TRBD2 (7 bases). Germline V CDR1 and CDR2: SGHDT, YYEEEE. V was trimmed by 4 bases and J by 4 bases, leaving 18 bases between them. The CDR3 is 16 amino acids. DNA of the CDR3: TGTGCCAGCAGCCCGAGGGGGGGCGGACAGTACAATGAGCAGTTCTTC. It translates to CASSPRGGGQYNEQFF.

The chain is built from TRBV10-3 and TRBJ1-3; D is possibly TRBD1 (5 bases). Germline CDR1 ENHRY, CDR2 SYGVKD. The CDR3 sequence is 13 residues long. Trimming pared 6 bases from V and 2 bases from J, leaving 8 bases between. CDR3 sequence (DNA): TGTGCCATCAGCGGGACTGCTGGAAACACCATATATTTT. It translates to CAISGTAGNTIYF.

The chain's CDR3 is CAWSLKQANEKLFF. The CDR3 region has the DNA TGTGCCTGGAGTCTAAAGCAAGCTAATGAAAAACTGTTTTTT. The chain links TRBV30 to TRBJ1-4; D not certain. Deletions cut 2 bases from V and 3 bases from J, with 10 bases between. The CDR3 extends over 14 amino acids. The germline V gene encodes CDR1 GTSNPN and CDR2 SVGIG (reference sequence).

The rearrangement joins TRBV7-2 to TRBJ1-5; no definite D call. CDR3 length: 14 amino acids. From germline, CDR1 is SGHTA and CDR2 FQGNSA. V was trimmed by 2 bases and J by 9 bases, leaving 14 bases between them. CDR3 sequence: CASSLSGSLTPQHF. CDR3 bases: TGTGCCAGCAGCTTAAGTGGGAGCTTAACGCCCCAGCATTTT.

The chain recombines TRBV25-1 with TRBJ1-2; D might be TRBD1 (6 bases). The length of the CDR3 is 13 residues. The V gene lost 3 bases and the J gene lost 4 bases, with 9 bases spanning the gap. Germline CDR1 reads MGHDK; CDR2 reads SYGVNS. CDR3 sequence reads: CASSDDRSYGYTF. Here the CDR3 DNA reads TGTGCCAGCAGTGACGACAGGAGCTATGGCTACACCTTC.

This rearrangement joins TRBV19 to TRBJ2-7; 7 nucleotides align to TRBD1. Germline V gene data show CDR1 as LNHDA and CDR2 as SQIVND (reference sequence). V gave up 5 bases and J gave up 1 base; unmatched junction bases: 8. The CDR3 length is 15 residues. The CDR3 DNA is TGTGCCAGTAGTTTCTCTTTCAGGGGGTCCTACGAGCAGTACTTC. Encoded protein: CASSFSFRGSYEQYF.

The chain employs TRBV5-1 and TRBJ2-1; 8 bases are a match to TRBD2. The junction had 2 bases not matched to a gene; V was cut back by 0 bases and J by 3 bases. Germline V lookup: CDR1 SGHRS, CDR2 YFSETQ. The CDR3 loop spans 15 amino acids. DNA for the CDR3: TGCGCCAGCAGCTTGGGCGGGGGGCTCTACAATGAGCAGTTCTTC. As protein: CASSLGGGLYNEQFF.

V usage is TRBV19 and J usage is TRBJ2-3, with D unclear. The CDR3 spans 13 residues. Per the germline V gene, CDR1 is LNHDA and CDR2 is SQIVND (reference sequence). The germline V and J ends were trimmed by 3 bases and 1 base, with 5 bases remaining between them. The CDR3, as DNA: TGTGCCAGTAGTATGGCCGGCACAGATACGCAGTATTTT. This codes for CASSMAGTDTQYF.

The rearrangement links TRBV5-4 to TRBJ1-2, with D tentatively TRBD1 (5 bases). Germline V CDR1 and CDR2: SGHNT, YYREEE (reference sequence). The CDR3 sequence is 14 residues long. V was cut by 0 bases and J by 3 bases, with 9 bases left in between. This CDR3 is CASSLVGRDYGYTF. The CDR3 DNA reads TGTGCCAGCAGCTTGGTAGGCAGGGACTATGGCTACACCTTC.

The chain employs TRBV18 and TRBJ1-4; D is uncertain. V lost 0 bases to trimming and J lost 13 bases, with 15 bases between them. This CDR3 comprises 14 residues. Per germline, CDR1 KGHSH and CDR2 LQKENI. CDR3 amino acids: CASSPPSRKTVLFF. CDR3 DNA sequence: TGTGCCAGCTCACCACCATCCCGAAAAACGGTACTGTTTTTT.

The chain joins TRBV27 to TRBJ1-5; 7 nucleotides match TRBD1. V lost 4 bases, J lost 1 base, and 4 bases stayed unmatched. The germline V gene encodes CDR1 MNHEY and CDR2 SMNVEV (reference sequence). The CDR3 is 15 amino acids. CDR3 region: CASSWTGQSNQPQHF. CDR3 nucleotides: TGTGCCAGCAGTTGGACAGGACAGAGCAATCAGCCCCAGCATTTT.

The gene calls are TRBV5-5 and TRBJ2-1; 7 nucleotides align to TRBD1. J was trimmed by 4 bases and V by 4 bases; bases with no gene match: 11. The CDR3 has 16 amino acids. The germline gives CDR1 SGHKS, CDR2 YYEKEE (reference sequence). The CDR3 nucleotides read TGTGCCAGCAGCGCCGACAGACAGGGTATTTACAATGAGCAGTTCTTC. It encodes CASSADRQGIYNEQFF.

This clone showed up just a few times. The V gene is TRBV4-1, the J gene TRBJ1-1; perhaps TRBD1 as D (6 bases). Trimming cost V 2 bases and J 3 bases, with 16 bases left between them. Germline-derived CDR1 and CDR2 are MGHRA and YSYEKL. The CDR3 contains 16 residues. As DNA, the CDR3 is TGCGCCAGCAGCCAATCCAAACAGGGTTCGGACACTGAAGCTTTCTTT. Translated: CASSQSKQGSDTEAFF.